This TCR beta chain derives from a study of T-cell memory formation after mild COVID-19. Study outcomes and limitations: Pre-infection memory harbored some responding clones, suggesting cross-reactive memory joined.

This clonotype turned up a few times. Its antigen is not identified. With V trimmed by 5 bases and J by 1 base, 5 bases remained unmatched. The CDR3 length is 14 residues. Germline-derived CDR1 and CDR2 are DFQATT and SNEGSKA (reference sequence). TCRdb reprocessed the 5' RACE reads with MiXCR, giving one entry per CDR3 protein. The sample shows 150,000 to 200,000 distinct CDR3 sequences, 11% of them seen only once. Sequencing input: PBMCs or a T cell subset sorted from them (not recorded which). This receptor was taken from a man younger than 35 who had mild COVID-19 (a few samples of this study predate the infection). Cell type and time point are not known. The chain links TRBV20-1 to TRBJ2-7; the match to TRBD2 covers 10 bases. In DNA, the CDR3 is TGCAGTGCTCGGTCACTAGCGGGGTCCTACGAGCAGTACTTC. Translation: CSARSLAGSYEQYF.